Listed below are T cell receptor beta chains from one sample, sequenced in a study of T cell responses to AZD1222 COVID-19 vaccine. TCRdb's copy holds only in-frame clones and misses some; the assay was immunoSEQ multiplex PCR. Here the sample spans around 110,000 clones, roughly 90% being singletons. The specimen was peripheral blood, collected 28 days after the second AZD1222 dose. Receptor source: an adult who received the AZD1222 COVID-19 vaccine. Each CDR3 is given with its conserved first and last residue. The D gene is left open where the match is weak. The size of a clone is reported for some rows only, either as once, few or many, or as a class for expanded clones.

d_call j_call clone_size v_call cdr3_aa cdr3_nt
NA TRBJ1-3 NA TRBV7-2 CASSLVRFGRSGNTIYF TGTGCCAGCAGCTTAGTACGGTTTGGGCGGTCTGGAAACACCATATATTTT
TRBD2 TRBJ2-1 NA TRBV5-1 CASSPGTSGYNEQFF TGCGCCAGCAGCCCGGGGACTAGCGGTTACAATGAGCAGTTCTTC
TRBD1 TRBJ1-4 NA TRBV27 CASSLGQGAGPTNEKLFF TGTGCCAGCAGTCTGGGACAGGGGGCCGGACCAACTAATGAAAAACTGTTTTTT
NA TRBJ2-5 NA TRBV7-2 CASSPRETQYF TGTGCCAGCAGTCCTAGAGAGACCCAGTACTTC
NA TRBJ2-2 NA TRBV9 CASSVRKGPGELFF TGTGCCAGCAGCGTCAGAAAGGGGCCCGGGGAGCTGTTTTTT
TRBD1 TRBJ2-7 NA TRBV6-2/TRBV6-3 CASSYSRTGTYEQYF TGTGCCAGCAGTTACTCGAGGACAGGGACCTACGAGCAGTACTTC
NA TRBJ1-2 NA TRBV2 CASSGGQSGYTF TGTGCCAGCAGTGGCGGACAGAGTGGCTACACCTTC
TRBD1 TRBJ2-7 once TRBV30 CAWSGLDRDYEQYF TGTGCCTGGAGTGGCTTGGACAGGGACTACGAGCAGTACTTC
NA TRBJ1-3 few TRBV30 CAWSVSLGNTIYF TGTGCCTGGAGTGTGTCACTTGGAAACACCATATATTTT
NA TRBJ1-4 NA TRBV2 CASKLDTTTNEKLFF TGTGCCAGCAAGCTGGACACCACAACTAATGAAAAACTGTTTTTT
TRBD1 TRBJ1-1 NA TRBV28 CASSFIRQGRMNTEAFF TGTGCCAGCAGTTTTATCCGACAGGGGAGGATGAACACTGAAGCTTTCTTT
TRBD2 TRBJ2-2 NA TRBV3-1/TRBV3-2 CASSRAGGELFF TGTGCCAGCAGCCGAGCGGGAGGGGAACTGTTTTTT
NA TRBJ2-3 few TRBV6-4 CASSDSQGTDTQYF TGTGCCAGCAGTGACTCGCAGGGCACAGATACGCAGTATTTT
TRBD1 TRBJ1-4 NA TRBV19 CASSMDRKNEKLFF TGTGCCAGTAGTATGGACAGGAAGAATGAAAAACTGTTTTTT
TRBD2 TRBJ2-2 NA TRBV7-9 CASSPTSGRPGGTGELFF TGTGCCAGCAGCCCTACTAGCGGGAGGCCGGGGGGCACCGGGGAGCTGTTTTTT
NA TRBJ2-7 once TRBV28 CASSIMNYEQYF TGTGCCAGCAGTATAATGAACTACGAGCAGTACTTC
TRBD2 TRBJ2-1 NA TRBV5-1 CASRRTSGGIYNEQFF TGCGCCAGCAGGCGGACTAGCGGGGGTATCTACAATGAGCAGTTCTTC
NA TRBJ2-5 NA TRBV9 CASSVEGETQYF TGTGCCAGCAGCGTAGAAGGAGAGACCCAGTACTTC
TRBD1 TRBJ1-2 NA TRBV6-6 CASRDRAHGYTF TGTGCCAGCCGGGACAGGGCCCATGGCTACACCTTC
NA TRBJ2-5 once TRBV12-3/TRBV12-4 CASSRAGVETQYF TGTGCCAGCAGTCGGGCAGGGGTGGAGACCCAGTACTTC
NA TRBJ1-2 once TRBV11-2 CASSLDSPQTITF TGTGCCAGCAGCTTAGATTCCCCGCAGACCATCACCTTC
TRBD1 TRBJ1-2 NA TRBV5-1 CASSLEWTGVTNYGYTF TGCGCCAGCAGCTTGGAATGGACAGGGGTGACTAACTATGGCTACACCTTC
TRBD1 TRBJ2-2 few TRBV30 CAWSTGGTGELFF TGTGCCTGGAGTACAGGGGGAACCGGGGAGCTGTTTTTT
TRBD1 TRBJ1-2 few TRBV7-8 CASSLGTGTVGGYTF TGTGCCAGCAGCTTAGGGACAGGGACCGTAGGAGGCTACACCTTC
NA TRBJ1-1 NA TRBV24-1 CATSDSRGGNTEAFF TGTGCCACCAGTGATTCTCGAGGAGGGAACACTGAAGCTTTCTTT
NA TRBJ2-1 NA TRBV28 CASTRDFSSYNEQFF TGTGCCAGCACCCGGGACTTTAGCTCCTACAATGAGCAGTTCTTC
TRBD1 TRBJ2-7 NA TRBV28 CASSLGGTGDYEQYF TGTGCCAGCAGTTTAGGGGGGACAGGGGACTACGAGCAGTACTTC
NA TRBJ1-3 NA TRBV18 CASSQDQQDSGNTIYF TGTGCCAGCTCTCAGGATCAACAGGATTCTGGAAACACCATATATTTT
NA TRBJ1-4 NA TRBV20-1 CSARVAEKLFF TGCAGTGCTAGAGTCGCGGAAAAACTGTTTTTT
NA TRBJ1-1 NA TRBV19 CASSSNPSLNTEAFF TGTGCCAGTAGTAGTAATCCGTCCCTGAACACTGAAGCTTTCTTT
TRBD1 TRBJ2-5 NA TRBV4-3 CASSARDRGPETQYF TGCGCCAGCAGCGCCCGGGACAGGGGGCCGGAGACCCAGTACTTC